The entry below gives a single T cell receptor beta chain sequence along with its context. Its antigen is currently unknown. A second PCR of about 7 to 11 cycles used a sample-barcoded 5' primer and a J-beta primer mix. One entry per CDR3 protein, called by TCRdb with MiXCR from the 5' RACE reads. In the table there are about 670,000 distinct CDR3 sequences, 45% to 60% of which are singletons. The amount of total RNA extracted per sample was at least 6 micrograms. The data stem from a study of blood T cells in healthy people across ages. In the study overall: In model experiments, template switching was able to capture about one barcoded beta molecule for every two T cells that were present. Study results and caveats: The unknown donor CMV status may have confounded expanded clonotype changes.

V lost 4 bases, J lost 1 base, and 10 bases lay in between. The CDR3 spans 14 residues. CDR1 is KGHSH, CDR2 LQKENI, per germline. The material sequenced was blood. The clonotype was recovered from an elderly woman in good health. The chain uses TRBV18 and TRBJ2-5; weak D call: TRBD2 (7 bases). Here the CDR3 reads CASSQGGGQETQYF. The CDR3 nucleotides read TGTGCCAGCTCACAGGGAGGGGGCCAAGAGACCCAGTACTTC.